These 16 T cell receptor beta chains were all obtained from the same sample, sequenced in a study of shared clonotypes between healthy human individuals. TCRdb's table, derived via immunoSEQ multiplex PCR, lists solely in-frame clones and lacks some. The table has around 2.1 million clones, roughly 91% seen once. Naive CD8 isolation took CD45RO-negative cells positively selected for CCR7 and excluded terminally differentiated effector memory CD45RA+ cells. The sequencing sample was made of naive CD8+ T cells from PBMCs. Source of these receptors: a man aged 18-30 years in good health. Some clones in this sample may be carry-over from other donors' samples.

This clone appeared once. The chain combines TRBV30 with TRBJ2-1; D possibly matches TRBD1 or TRBD2 (6 bases each). CDR1 and CDR2 (germline): GTSNPN, SVGIG (reference sequence). Between the trimmed V and J ends, which lost 5 bases and 6 bases, there was a span of 20 bases. The CDR3 length is 15 residues. The CDR3 DNA reads as TGTGCCTGGGGGGGCAGACTAGAAAGTCCCAATGAGCAGTTCTTC. Its translation: CAWGGRLESPNEQFF.

The chain employs TRBV27 and TRBJ1-4, with unresolved D. CDR1 is MNHEY, CDR2 SMNVEV, per germline (reference sequence). The CDR3 extends over 13 amino acids. V lost 4 bases, J lost 5 bases, and 8 bases lay in between. This CDR3 is CASSSELNEKLFF. CDR3 DNA: TGTGCCAGCAGTTCCGAACTCAATGAAAAACTGTTTTTT.

The chain carries TRBV7-8 and TRBJ1-2, with 7 bases identical to TRBD1. The J segment lost 6 bases and the V segment lost 3 bases, leaving 13 bases of the junction unmatched. The CDR3 covers 16 residues. Per germline, CDR1 SGHVS and CDR2 FQNEAQ. CDR3 protein: CASSFRTGTALDGYTF. CDR3 sequence (DNA): TGTGCCAGCAGCTTTAGAACCGGGACAGCCCTCGATGGCTACACCTTC.

CDR3: CASSLTGRLAGGHNEQFF. In nucleotides, the CDR3 is TGTGCCAGCAGCTTAACGGGTAGGCTAGCGGGAGGCCACAATGAGCAGTTCTTC. The chain joins TRBV7-3 to TRBJ2-1; 11 bases align to TRBD2. V trimming: 0 bases; J trimming: 5 bases; junction bases outside the gene matches: 9. The CDR3 is made up of 18 amino acids. CDR1 is SGHTA and CDR2 is FQGTGA in the germline V gene.

V gene TRBV7-6 combines with J gene TRBJ2-1; no reliable D call. Between the trimmed V and J ends, which lost 5 bases and 4 bases, there was a span of 12 bases. The CDR3 totals 14 residues. Germline CDR1 and CDR2: SGHVS and FNYEAQ. The CDR3, as DNA: TGTGCCAGCAGCGCCAAGCCCCAATACAATGAGCAGTTCTTC. Its protein is CASSAKPQYNEQFF.

V is TRBV7-2 and J is TRBJ2-1; 15 positions agree with TRBD2. V lost 11 bases and J lost 8; bases outside the gene matches: 4. Germline V gene data show CDR1 as SGHTA and CDR2 as FQGNSA. The CDR3 is 13 residues long. The DNA of the CDR3 is TGTGCCGGGGGACTAGCGGGAGGTTATGAGCAGTTCTTC. Encoded protein: CAGGLAGGYEQFF. The variable domain in full, completed from reference TRBV7-2 and TRBJ2-1, reads GAGVSQSPSNKVTEKGKDVELRCDPISGHTALYWYRQSLGQGLEFLIYFQGNSAPDKSGLPSDRFSAERTGGSVSTLTIQRTQQEDSAVYLCAGGLAGGYEQFFGPGTRLTVL.

J is TRBJ1-6 and V is TRBV25-1; D is perhaps TRBD1 (6 bases). V lost 0 bases and J lost 6, with 9 bases in between. CDR1 and CDR2 (germline): MGHDK, SYGVNS. The CDR3 consists of 15 residues. CDR3 bases: TGTGCCAGCAGTGAATATGGGACAAGTAATTCACCCCTCCACTTT. Amino acid sequence: CASSEYGTSNSPLHF.

The gene calls are TRBV27 and TRBJ1-2; a weak D match, TRBD1 (5 bases). This CDR3 contains 15 residues. With 2 bases removed from V and 4 bases from J, the gap between germline ends came to 14 bases. Germline V CDR1 and CDR2: MNHEY, SMNVEV (reference sequence). In DNA, the CDR3 is TGTGCCAGCAGTTTAAACAGGCGTGGGATCTATGGCTACACCTTC. It is translated as CASSLNRRGIYGYTF.

Notes on this clone: This sample also contains other DNA sequences that code for the same CDR3. The V call is TRBV4-1, the J call TRBJ2-7; TRBD2 agrees at 7 bases. The V gene's germline CDR1 is MGHRA and CDR2 YSYEKL. The CDR3 is 15 amino acids. With 0 bases clipped from V and 0 bases from J, the junction kept 2 bases outside the gene matches. CDR3 sequence reads: CASSQDGGSSYEQYF. The CDR3 DNA sequence: TGCGCCAGCAGCCAAGATGGCGGGAGCTCCTACGAGCAGTACTTC.

Notes on this clone: The same CDR3 is also encoded by other DNA sequences in this sample. The V gene is TRBV9, the J gene TRBJ1-1, with a tentative D call TRBD1 (5 bases). CDR3 length: 15 residues. The germline V gene has CDR1 SGDLS and CDR2 YYNGEE. V was trimmed by 0 bases and J by 5 bases, leaving 14 bases between them. The CDR3, as DNA: TGTGCCAGCAGCGTAGGGGCAGGGAGGGGAACTGAAGCTTTCTTT. Translating gives CASSVGAGRGTEAFF.

As regards this clone: This same CDR3 is encoded by further DNA sequences in the sample. The V gene is TRBV7-3, the J gene TRBJ2-1, with TRBD2 matching 13 bases. J lost 5 bases, V lost 6 bases, and 4 bases had no gene match. The CDR3 runs 15 residues. The germline gives CDR1 SGHTA, CDR2 FQGTGA. In nucleotides, the CDR3 is TGTGCCAGCAGTCTACTAGCGGGAGGGAACAATGAGCAGTTCTTC. This gives the protein CASSLLAGGNNEQFF.

The chain couples TRBV5-6 to TRBJ2-7, with 8 bases that match TRBD1. CDR1 and CDR2 from the germline V gene are SGHDT and YYEEEE. With 2 bases clipped from V and 3 bases from J, the junction kept 4 bases outside the gene matches. This CDR3 contains 14 residues. This CDR3 is CASSFQGANYEQYF. The CDR3, as DNA: TGTGCCAGCAGCTTTCAGGGGGCTAACTACGAGCAGTACTTC.

The J gene is TRBJ2-1, the V gene TRBV4-1; D ambiguous. Trimming shortened V by 0 bases and J by 10 bases, and 7 bases separated the two germline ends. Germline V gives CDR1 MGHRA, CDR2 YSYEKL. The CDR3 is 12 residues long. The chain's CDR3 is CASSQESGEQFF. CDR3 DNA: TGCGCCAGCAGCCAAGAATCCGGAGAGCAGTTCTTC.

To note about this clone: Other DNA sequences from this sample encode an identical CDR3 as well. The rearrangement links TRBV7-9 to TRBJ2-7; no definite D call. The germline V gene has CDR1 SEHNR and CDR2 FQNEAQ (reference sequence). This CDR3 has 11 residues. Trimming pared 5 bases from V and 4 bases from J, leaving 6 bases between. This chain's CDR3 is CASSLDYEQYF. DNA for the CDR3: TGTGCCAGCAGCCTTGATTACGAGCAGTACTTC.

The chain links TRBV10-2 to TRBJ2-5; 9 positions match TRBD1. The junction had 10 bases not matched to a gene; V was cut back by 10 bases and J by 4 bases. Germline loops: CDR1 WSHSY, CDR2 SAAADI. This CDR3 is 14 amino acids long. CDR3 sequence: CATGGQGRIETQYF. The CDR3 nucleotides read TGCGCCACGGGGGGACAGGGCCGAATAGAGACCCAGTACTTC.

The rearrangement joins TRBV9 to TRBJ2-1; D possibly matches TRBD1 or TRBD2 (5 bases each). The germline CDR1 and CDR2 sequences are SGDLS and YYNGEE. V lost 4 bases and J lost 9, with 17 bases in between. CDR3 length equals 14 residues. CDR3 region: CASSPLTGASEQFF. Written as DNA, the CDR3 is TGTGCCAGCAGCCCATTAACCGGGGCTAGTGAGCAGTTCTTC.